This T cell receptor beta chain is drawn from a study of OX40 agonist ivuxolimab in advanced cancers. Study outcomes and limitations: There was clonal expansion of CD4+ and CD8+ blood T cells by week 6 at 0.1 to 3.0 mg/kg. Patients who responded partially at 0.1-3.0 mg/kg showed clonal expansion ranking among the lowest. The study found that CD8+ T cells averaged more expanded clones than CD4+.

This clone appeared a few times. Its specificity is not known. The protocol was immunoSEQ multiplex PCR, while the TCRdb copy is restricted to in-frame clones and leaves out a portion. The data show tens of thousands of clones, 70% to 90% seen once. There are 15 residues in the CDR3. Looked up from germline, CDR1 is SGHTS and CDR2 is YDEGEE. J lost 3 bases, V lost 4 bases, and 8 bases had no gene match. The TCR was taken from an adult with an advanced solid tumor such as melanoma, head and neck, liver or kidney cancer. The V gene is TRBV5-8, the J gene TRBJ1-1; 8 bases fit TRBD1. The sequences come from CD4+ or CD8+ T cells sorted from blood, collected in a trial of the OX40 agonist ivuxolimab. The CDR3 sequence is CASSRTGGFDTEAFF. The CDR3 DNA reads TGTGCCAGCAGCCGAACAGGGGGGTTCGACACTGAAGCTTTCTTT.